The source of this T cell receptor (beta chain) is a study of blood T cells in healthy people across ages. Study findings and constraints: Unsorted PBMCs prevented conclusive naive versus antigen-experienced comparison.

This clonotype was counted only a few times. Its target is unknown. For the second PCR, which ran for roughly 7 to 11 cycles, a sample-barcoded 5' primer and a J-beta primer mix were used. One entry per CDR3 protein, called by TCRdb with MiXCR from the 5' RACE reads. The data show around 1,800,000 distinct CDR3 sequences, about 39% seen once. Isolated PBMCs totaled at least 6.5 million in each sample. Per sample, extraction of total RNA gave at least 5.5 micrograms in every case. This clonotype was sampled from a human donor in good health. Sequencing was done on a sample of blood.

The CDR3 sequence is CATLFGQEQYF. The CDR3 DNA is TGTGCCACCCTTTTTGGGCAGGAGCAGTACTTC. The rearrangement joins TRBV27 to TRBJ2-5, with D unclear. This CDR3 is built from 11 residues. Germline lookup yields CDR1 MNHEY and CDR2 SMNVEV (reference sequence). Trimming removed 10 bases from V and 11 bases from J, with 17 bases in between.